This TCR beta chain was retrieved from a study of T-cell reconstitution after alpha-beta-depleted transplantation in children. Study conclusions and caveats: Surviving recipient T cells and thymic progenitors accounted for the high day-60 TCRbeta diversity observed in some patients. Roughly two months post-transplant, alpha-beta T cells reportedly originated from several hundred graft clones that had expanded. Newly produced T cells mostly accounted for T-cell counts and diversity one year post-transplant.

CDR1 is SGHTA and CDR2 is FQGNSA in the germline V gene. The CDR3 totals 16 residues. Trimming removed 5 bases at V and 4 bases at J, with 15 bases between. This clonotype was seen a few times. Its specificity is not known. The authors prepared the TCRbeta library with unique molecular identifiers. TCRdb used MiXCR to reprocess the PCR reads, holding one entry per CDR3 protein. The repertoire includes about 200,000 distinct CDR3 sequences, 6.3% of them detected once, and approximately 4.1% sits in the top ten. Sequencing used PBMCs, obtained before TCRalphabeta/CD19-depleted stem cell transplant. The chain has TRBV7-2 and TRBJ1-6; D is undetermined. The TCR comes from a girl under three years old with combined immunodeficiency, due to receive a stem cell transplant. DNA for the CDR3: TGTGCCAGCAGCCCTCAGGCATTGGGTTATAATTCACCCCTCCACTTT. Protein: CASSPQALGYNSPLHF.